One sample yielded the 23 T cell receptor beta chains listed below, sequenced in a study of T cells in localized non-small cell lung cancer. Data came from immunoSEQ multiplex PCR; TCRdb stores just in-frame clones and leaves some out. The data contain about 83,000 clones, about 84% of them seen just once; the ten biggest clones take up more than 9%. Sequenced here: peripheral blood, sampled before any cancer treatment. These receptors all stem from a female donor aged 60 or older with stage I lung adenocarcinoma.

The V call is TRBV7-9, the J call TRBJ2-3, with D possibly matching TRBD1 (7 bases). The CDR3 spans 15 residues. V lost 5 bases, J lost 2 bases, and 14 bases lay in between. CDR1 SEHNR and CDR2 FQNEAQ come from the germline V gene (reference sequence). The CDR3 spells CASSQGDSSTDTQYF. The CDR3 DNA sequence: TGTGCCAGCAGCCAGGGGGACTCTTCCACAGATACGCAGTATTTT.

This clone was seen a handful of times. V usage is TRBV7-8 and J usage is TRBJ1-5; 7 bases are a match to TRBD1. CDR1 SGHVS and CDR2 FQNEAQ come from the germline V gene. This CDR3 contains 16 residues. The junction had 7 bases not matched to a gene; V was cut back by 5 bases and J by 0 bases. As DNA, the CDR3 is TGTGCCAGCAGCCCCCGGGACAGTAATAGCAATCAGCCCCAGCATTTT. Translated: CASSPRDSNSNQPQHF.

The rearrangement joins TRBV5-1 to TRBJ2-3, with 7 bases that match TRBD1. Germline V CDR1 and CDR2: SGHRS, YFSETQ. The CDR3 consists of 15 residues. With V trimmed by 4 bases and J by 1 base, 6 bases remained unmatched. The CDR3 region is CASSGRTGGTDTQYF. In DNA, the CDR3 is TGCGCCAGCAGCGGACGAACAGGGGGCACAGATACGCAGTATTTT.

In this sample, this clone turned up once. Here the CDR3 DNA reads TGTGCCAGCAGTCGAGACAGGGGGGGTGGAAACACCATATATTTT. This sequence encodes CASSRDRGGGNTIYF. V and J are TRBV2 and TRBJ1-3; the match to TRBD1 covers 9 bases. Germline V lookup: CDR1 SNHLY, CDR2 FYNNEI. Trimming at V came to 5 bases and at J to 3 bases, leaving 5 bases not matched to a gene. This CDR3 contains 15 residues.

This clone appeared many times. Other DNA sequences in the same sample also yield this CDR3. The CDR3 DNA follows: TGTGCCAGCAGTTCAGGCGGTTACAATGAGCAGTTCTTC. This codes for CASSSGGYNEQFF. The chain joins TRBV27 to TRBJ2-1; no clear D. The ends were cut back, 4 bases at V and 4 bases at J, with 8 bases in the middle. Germline CDR1 is MNHEY and CDR2 is SMNVEV (reference sequence). CDR3 length: 13 residues.

Note on this clone: Within the sample, other DNA sequences also encode this same CDR3. The chain uses TRBV28 and TRBJ2-7, with 9 bases fitting TRBD1. Trimming at V came to 3 bases and at J to 3 bases, leaving 0 bases not matched to a gene. Germline CDR1 and CDR2: MDHEN and SYDVKM. The CDR3 has 13 amino acids. CDR3 region: CASSLTGGYEQYF. CDR3 DNA sequence: TGTGCCAGCAGTTTGACAGGGGGCTACGAGCAGTACTTC.

The table lists this clone with a few counts. This chain uses TRBV4-3 with TRBJ1-1, with D unclear. The germline V gene has CDR1 LGHNA and CDR2 YSLEER. The length of the CDR3 is 14 residues. Trimming stripped 0 bases from V and 7 bases from J, with 12 bases between. The CDR3 bases are TGCGCCAGCAGCCAAGAGGGGAGGACCGGTGAAGCTTTCTTT. It specifies CASSQEGRTGEAFF.

CDR3 region: CASSQASTTGLYGYTF. CDR3 DNA: TGCGCCAGCAGCCAAGCCAGCACGACGGGACTCTATGGCTACACCTTC. The chain carries TRBV4-1 and TRBJ1-2; tentatively, D is TRBD1 (5 bases). The V gene lost 1 base and the J gene lost 4 bases, with 16 bases spanning the gap. This CDR3 has 16 amino acids. Germline assignment: CDR1 MGHRA and CDR2 YSYEKL.

This clone was seen only once. The chain uses TRBV7-2 and TRBJ1-6, with TRBD1 matching 7 bases. Per germline, CDR1 SGHTA and CDR2 FQGNSA. The J segment lost 7 bases and the V segment lost 5 bases, leaving 5 bases of the junction unmatched. This CDR3 has 14 residues. The CDR3 nucleotides read TGTGCCAGCAGCCTGGACAGGTTCAATTCACCCCTCCACTTT. Amino acids: CASSLDRFNSPLHF.

This chain joins TRBV11-2 and TRBJ2-2; the match to TRBD2 covers 7 bases. Germline V lookup: CDR1 SGHAT, CDR2 FQNNGV. The CDR3 sequence is 15 residues long. V dropped 3 bases and J dropped 5; count of bases not matched to a gene: 6. The CDR3 sequence is CASSFGLVGTGELFF. Here the CDR3 DNA reads TGTGCCAGCAGCTTCGGACTAGTCGGGACCGGGGAGCTGTTTTTT.

This clone was seen just once. J is TRBJ1-2 and V is TRBV6-1, with D possibly matching TRBD1 (5 bases). Trimming removed 5 bases from V and 4 bases from J, with 20 bases in between. The germline V gene has CDR1 MNHNS and CDR2 SASEGT. The CDR3 totals 16 residues. The DNA of the CDR3 is TGTGCCAGCAGTCAAGAGGGGTCAGACATACTCTATGGCTACACCTTC. Amino acid sequence: CASSQEGSDILYGYTF.

The chain employs TRBV6-1 and TRBJ2-5; either TRBD1 or TRBD2 may supply D (6 bases each). This CDR3 contains 15 residues. Between the trimmed V and J ends, which lost 7 bases and 1 base, there was a span of 16 bases. In germline, CDR1 is MNHNS, CDR2 SASEGT. The CDR3 sequence is CASNPSSGAQETQYF. In DNA, the CDR3 is TGTGCCAGCAATCCCTCCTCGGGGGCCCAAGAGACCCAGTACTTC.

The genes are TRBV7-2 and TRBJ2-4; D may be TRBD2 (5 bases). The CDR3 contains 17 residues. The V gene's germline CDR1 is SGHTA and CDR2 FQGNSA. V was cut by 5 bases and J by 4 bases, with 21 bases left in between. CDR3 region: CASSPDPEIEGKNIQYF. The CDR3 DNA is TGTGCCAGCAGCCCAGACCCGGAGATAGAGGGAAAAAACATTCAGTACTTC.

This clone occurred a few times. The chain links TRBV30 to TRBJ1-4; a possible D gene is TRBD1 (5 bases). This CDR3 is built from 16 residues. Germline-derived CDR1 and CDR2 are GTSNPN and SVGIG (reference sequence). Trimming took off 0 bases at V and 0 bases at J, with 11 bases between the two ends. The CDR3 DNA reads as TGTGCCTGGAGTGTATCGGGACTCACAACTAATGAAAAACTGTTTTTT. Its translation is CAWSVSGLTTNEKLFF. Complete variable domain (other parts from reference TRBV30 and TRBJ1-4): SQTIHQWPATLVQPVGSPLSLECTVEGTSNPNLYWYRQAAGRGLQLLFYSVGIGQISSEVPQNLSASRPQDRQFILSSKKLLLSDSGFYLCAWSVSGLTTNEKLFFGSGTQLSVL.

The chain has TRBV13 and TRBJ2-5, with 7 bases fitting TRBD1. Trimming cost V 5 bases and J 1 base; bases outside gene matches: 7. There are 15 residues in the CDR3. The V gene's germline CDR1 is PRHDT and CDR2 FYEKMQ (reference sequence). The CDR3 spells CASSDRRTGQETQYF. DNA for the CDR3: TGTGCCAGCAGCGACCGAAGGACAGGCCAAGAGACCCAGTACTTC.

V usage is TRBV5-1 and J usage is TRBJ1-3; no clear D. Germline V gives CDR1 SGHRS, CDR2 YFSETQ. This CDR3 is built from 15 residues. Trimming shortened V by 2 bases and J by 1 base, and 10 bases separated the two germline ends. CDR3 loop: CASSLALASGNTIYF. The CDR3 DNA reads as TGCGCCAGCAGCTTAGCTCTTGCTTCTGGAAACACCATATATTTT.

This clone has only one observation. This chain joins TRBV5-6 and TRBJ1-1; D gene uncertain. Looked up from germline, CDR1 is SGHDT and CDR2 is YYEEEE. Trimming left V 6 bases short and J 7 bases short, with 13 bases between. The CDR3 is made up of 12 amino acids. Written as DNA, the CDR3 is TGTGCCAGCACCTTCGGACCCTTTGAAGCTTTCTTT. This translates into CASTFGPFEAFF.

This chain links TRBV7-8 with TRBJ2-3; D unresolved. The CDR3 length is 16 residues. CDR1 is SGHVS and CDR2 is FQNEAQ in the germline V gene. Between the trimmed V and J ends, which lost 0 bases and 6 bases, there was a span of 16 bases. CDR3 sequence reads: CASSLAGSRVSDTQYF. The DNA for the CDR3 is TGTGCCAGCAGCTTAGCTGGTAGCCGGGTATCTGATACGCAGTATTTT.

This clone has a single count. The V call is TRBV6-1, the J call TRBJ1-2; unclear D gene. V was cut by 5 bases and J by 1 base, with 11 bases left in between. This CDR3 is built from 14 residues. CDR1 MNHNS and CDR2 SASEGT come from the germline V gene. CDR3 residues: CASSLDRINYGYTF. For the CDR3, the DNA is TGTGCCAGCAGTTTGGACCGAATTAACTATGGCTACACCTTC.

This rearrangement joins TRBV28 to TRBJ2-7; D is possibly TRBD1 (6 bases). The V gene's germline CDR1 is MDHEN and CDR2 SYDVKM. The ends were cut back, 5 bases at V and 3 bases at J, with 11 bases in the middle. This CDR3 region has 13 residues. This CDR3 is CASSLKGGYEQYF. CDR3 DNA sequence: TGTGCCAGCAGTCTAAAAGGGGGCTACGAGCAGTACTTC.

This rearrangement joins TRBV29-1 to TRBJ2-3; no definite D call. V lost 6 bases and J 1 base, leaving 14 bases between the germline ends. Germline V gene lookup returns CDR1 SQVTM and CDR2 ANQGSEA. The length of the CDR3 is 14 residues. In nucleotides, the CDR3 is TGCAGCGTCCACACGGATAGGGGCACAGATACGCAGTATTTT. Encoded protein: CSVHTDRGTDTQYF.

In this sample, this clone turned up once. The chain uses TRBV7-9 and TRBJ2-7, with TRBD2 matching over 9 bases. This CDR3 has 13 residues. Germline-derived CDR1 and CDR2 are SEHNR and FQNEAQ (reference sequence). V was clipped by 5 bases and J by 5 bases; unmatched bases: 4. Here the CDR3 DNA reads TGTGCCAGCAGCACGGGACTAGCCCACGAGCAGTACTTC. This codes for CASSTGLAHEQYF.

This sequence joins TRBV10-1 and TRBJ1-2, with D tentatively TRBD1 (5 bases). Trimming left V 8 bases short and J 7 bases short, with 20 bases between. Germline V gene lookup returns CDR1 WNHNN and CDR2 SYGVQD (reference sequence). The CDR3 is 14 amino acids. CDR3 nucleotide sequence: TGCGCCAGCGGGGATGGTGGCAGGGACGGTGGCTACACCTTC. This encodes CASGDGGRDGGYTF.